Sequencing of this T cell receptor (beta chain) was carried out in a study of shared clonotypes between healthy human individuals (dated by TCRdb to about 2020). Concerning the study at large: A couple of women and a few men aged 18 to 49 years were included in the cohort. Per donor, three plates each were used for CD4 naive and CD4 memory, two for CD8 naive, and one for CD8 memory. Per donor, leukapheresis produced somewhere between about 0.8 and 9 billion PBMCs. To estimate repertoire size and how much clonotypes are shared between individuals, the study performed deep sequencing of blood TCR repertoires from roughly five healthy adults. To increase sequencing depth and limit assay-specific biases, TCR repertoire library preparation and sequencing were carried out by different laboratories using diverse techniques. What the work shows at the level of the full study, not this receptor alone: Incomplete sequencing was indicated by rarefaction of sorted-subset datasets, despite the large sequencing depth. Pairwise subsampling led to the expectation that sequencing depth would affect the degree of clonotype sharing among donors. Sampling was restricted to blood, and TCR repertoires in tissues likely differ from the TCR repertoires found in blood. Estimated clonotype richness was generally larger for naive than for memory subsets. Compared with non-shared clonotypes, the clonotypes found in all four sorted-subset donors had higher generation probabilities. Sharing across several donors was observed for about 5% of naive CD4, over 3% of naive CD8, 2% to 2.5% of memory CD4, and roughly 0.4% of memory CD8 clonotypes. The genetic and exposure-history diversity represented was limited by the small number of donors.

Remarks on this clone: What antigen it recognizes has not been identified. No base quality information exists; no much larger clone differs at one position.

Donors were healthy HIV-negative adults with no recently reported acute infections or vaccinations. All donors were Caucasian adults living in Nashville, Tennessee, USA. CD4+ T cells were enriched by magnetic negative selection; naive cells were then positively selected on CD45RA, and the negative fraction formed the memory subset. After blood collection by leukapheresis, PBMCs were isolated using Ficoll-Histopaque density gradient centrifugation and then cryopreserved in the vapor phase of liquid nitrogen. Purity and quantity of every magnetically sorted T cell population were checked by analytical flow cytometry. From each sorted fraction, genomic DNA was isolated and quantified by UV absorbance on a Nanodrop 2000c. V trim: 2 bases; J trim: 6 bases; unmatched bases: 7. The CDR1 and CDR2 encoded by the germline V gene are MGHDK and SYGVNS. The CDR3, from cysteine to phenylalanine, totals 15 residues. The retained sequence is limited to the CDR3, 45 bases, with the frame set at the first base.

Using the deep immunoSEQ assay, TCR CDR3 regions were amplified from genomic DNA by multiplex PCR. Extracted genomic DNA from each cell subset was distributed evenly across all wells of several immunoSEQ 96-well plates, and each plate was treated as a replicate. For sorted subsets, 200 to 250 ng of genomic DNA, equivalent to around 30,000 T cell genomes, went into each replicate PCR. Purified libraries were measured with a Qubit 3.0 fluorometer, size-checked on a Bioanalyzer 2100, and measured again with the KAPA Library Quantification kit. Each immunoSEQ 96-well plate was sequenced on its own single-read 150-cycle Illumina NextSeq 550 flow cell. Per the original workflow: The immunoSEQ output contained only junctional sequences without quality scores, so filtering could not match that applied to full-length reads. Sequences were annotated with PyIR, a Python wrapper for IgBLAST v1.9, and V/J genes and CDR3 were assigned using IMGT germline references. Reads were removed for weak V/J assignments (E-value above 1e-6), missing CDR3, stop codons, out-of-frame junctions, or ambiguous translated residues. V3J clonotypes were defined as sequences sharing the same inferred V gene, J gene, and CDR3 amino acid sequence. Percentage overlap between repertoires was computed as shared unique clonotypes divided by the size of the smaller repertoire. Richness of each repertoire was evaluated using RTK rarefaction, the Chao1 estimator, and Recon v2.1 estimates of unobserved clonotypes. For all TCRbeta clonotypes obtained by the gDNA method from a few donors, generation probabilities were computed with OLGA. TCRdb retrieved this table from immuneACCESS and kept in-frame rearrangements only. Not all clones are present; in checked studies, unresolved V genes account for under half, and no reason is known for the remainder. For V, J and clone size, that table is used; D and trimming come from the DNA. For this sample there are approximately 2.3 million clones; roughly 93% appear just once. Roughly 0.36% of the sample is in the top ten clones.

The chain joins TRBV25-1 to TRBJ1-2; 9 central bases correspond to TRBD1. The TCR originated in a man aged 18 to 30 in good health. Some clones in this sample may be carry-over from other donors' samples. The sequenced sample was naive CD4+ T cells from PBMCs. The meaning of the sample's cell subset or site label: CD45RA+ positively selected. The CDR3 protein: CASSERDREMDGYTF. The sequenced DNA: TGTGCCAGCAGTGAACGGGACAGGGAGATGGATGGCTACACCTTC.